This note documents a single T cell receptor (beta chain) sequence. This clonotype was seen repeatedly, ten times or more. Its antigen remains unidentified. Per-nucleotide qualities are absent, and no much larger clonotype sits a single base away. The data originate from a study of CXCR3 chemokines and chemotherapy response in bladder cancer (dated by TCRdb to 2021 to 2024). Context from the whole study: The study examined whether intratumoral CXCR3 chemokine system activity predicted chemotherapy response in human bladder cancer.

Libraries were made using PCR. These reads were obtained on an Illumina HiSeq 2500. The raw public reads went through TCRdb reprocessing: fastp at Q25, MiXCR clone calling, in-frame beta chains kept. Each CDR3 protein gets just one entry, which takes the most common genes and DNA from the rows behind it. A total of about 3,500 distinct CDR3 sequences appear in this sample, around 26% of them only once. The top ten clonotypes cover approximately 14% of the sample. The CDR3, from cysteine to phenylalanine, totals 15 residues. CDR3 DNA only is kept here, 45 bases in frame from base 1. Germline trimming amounts to 6 bases on V and 4 bases on J, with 7 as the count of junction bases outside the gene matches.

This sample was obtained from a patient whose treatment included neoadjuvant chemotherapy. The receptor's source is a human donor with bladder cancer that did not respond to neoadjuvant chemotherapy. The V and J segments used are TRBV12-3 or TRBV12-4 and TRBJ2-5, and TRBD1 aligns with 11 junction nucleotides. CDR3 protein: CASRAGQGEIETQYF. The nucleotide sequence reads as follows: TGTGCCAGCAGAGCGGGACAGGGGGAAATAGAGACCCAGTACTTC.